This TCR beta chain was sequenced during a study of CD8 T cells in ankylosing spondylitis. Germline CDR1 DFQATT, CDR2 SNEGSKA (reference sequence). The J segment lost 4 bases and the V segment lost 5 bases, leaving 3 bases of the junction unmatched. The CDR3 contains 13 residues. TCRdb reanalysed the 5' RACE reads using MiXCR and keeps one entry per CDR3 protein. Of 100,000 to 150,000 distinct CDR3 sequences detected, approximately 15% appear once; the ten largest clones hold 2.5% to 3%. Sequencing was performed on blood, either unsorted or a sorted T cell fraction (not recorded which). The TCR originated in a female donor with ankylosing spondylitis or in good health (not recorded which). This chain uses TRBV20-1 with TRBJ2-2; 8 nucleotides agree with TRBD1. The CDR3, as DNA: TGCAGTGCTTCCGGGACAGGCACCGGGGAGCTGTTTTTT. Its translation is CSASGTGTGELFF.